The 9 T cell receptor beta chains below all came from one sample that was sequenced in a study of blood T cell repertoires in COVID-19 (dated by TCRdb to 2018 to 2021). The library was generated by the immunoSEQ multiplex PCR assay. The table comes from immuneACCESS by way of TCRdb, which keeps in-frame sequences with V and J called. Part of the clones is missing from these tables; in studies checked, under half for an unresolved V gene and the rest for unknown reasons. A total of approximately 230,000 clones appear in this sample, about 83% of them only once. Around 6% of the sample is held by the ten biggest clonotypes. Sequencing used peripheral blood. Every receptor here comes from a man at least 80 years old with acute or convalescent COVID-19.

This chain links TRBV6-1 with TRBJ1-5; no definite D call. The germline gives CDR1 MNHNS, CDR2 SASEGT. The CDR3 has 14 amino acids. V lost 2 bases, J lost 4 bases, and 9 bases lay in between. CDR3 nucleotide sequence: TGTGCCAGCAGTGAAATGGCGGGTAATCAGCCCCAGCATTTT. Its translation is CASSEMAGNQPQHF.

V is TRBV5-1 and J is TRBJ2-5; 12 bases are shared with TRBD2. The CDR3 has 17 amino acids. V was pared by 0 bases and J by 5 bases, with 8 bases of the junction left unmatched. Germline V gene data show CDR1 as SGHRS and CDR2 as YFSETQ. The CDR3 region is CASSLVPSGRARETQYF. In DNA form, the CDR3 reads TGCGCCAGCAGCTTGGTGCCTAGCGGGAGGGCCAGGGAGACCCAGTACTTC.

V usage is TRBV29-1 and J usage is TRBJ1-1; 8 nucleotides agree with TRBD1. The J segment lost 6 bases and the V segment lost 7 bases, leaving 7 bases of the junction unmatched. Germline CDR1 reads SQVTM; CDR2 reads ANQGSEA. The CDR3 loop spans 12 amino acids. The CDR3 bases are TGCAGCGCCGGACAGGGTAACCCTGAAGCTTTCTTT. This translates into CSAGQGNPEAFF.

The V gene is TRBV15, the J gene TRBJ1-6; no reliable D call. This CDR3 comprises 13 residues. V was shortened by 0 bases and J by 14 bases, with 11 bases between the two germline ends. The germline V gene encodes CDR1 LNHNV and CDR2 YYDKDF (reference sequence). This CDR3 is CATSRDLTQSLHF. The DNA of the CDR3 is TGTGCCACCAGCAGAGATCTCACACAGTCCCTCCACTTT.

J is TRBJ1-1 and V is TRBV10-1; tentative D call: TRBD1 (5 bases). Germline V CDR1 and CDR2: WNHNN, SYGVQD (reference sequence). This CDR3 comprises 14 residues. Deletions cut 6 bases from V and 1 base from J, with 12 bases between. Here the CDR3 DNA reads TGCGCCAGCAGAAAGACAGCCCCGAACACTGAAGCTTTCTTT. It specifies CASRKTAPNTEAFF.

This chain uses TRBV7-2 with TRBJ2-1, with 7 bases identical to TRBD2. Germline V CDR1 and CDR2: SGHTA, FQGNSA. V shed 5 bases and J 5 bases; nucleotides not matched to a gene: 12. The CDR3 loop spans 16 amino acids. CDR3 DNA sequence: TGTGCCAGCAGCGCCGGGGGAGCGGGGCGTCACAATGAGCAGTTCTTC. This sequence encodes CASSAGGAGRHNEQFF.

The CDR3 reads CAWVYRGSSNEQFF. The CDR3 region has the DNA TGTGCCTGGGTTTACCGGGGGTCTAGCAATGAGCAGTTCTTC. The V and J genes are TRBV30 and TRBJ2-1; the D gene is possibly TRBD2 (6 bases). CDR3 length: 14 amino acids. From germline, CDR1 is GTSNPN and CDR2 SVGIG (reference sequence). The V end was cut by 5 bases, the J end by 6 bases, with 17 bases between.

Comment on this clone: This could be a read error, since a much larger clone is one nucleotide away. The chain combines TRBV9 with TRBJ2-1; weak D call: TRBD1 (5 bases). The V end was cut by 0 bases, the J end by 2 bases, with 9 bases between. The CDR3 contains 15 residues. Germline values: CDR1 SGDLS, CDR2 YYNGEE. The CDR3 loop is CASSVVGATYNEQFF. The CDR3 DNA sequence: TGTGCCAGCAGCGTAGTAGGGGCAACCTACAATGAGCAGTTCTTC.

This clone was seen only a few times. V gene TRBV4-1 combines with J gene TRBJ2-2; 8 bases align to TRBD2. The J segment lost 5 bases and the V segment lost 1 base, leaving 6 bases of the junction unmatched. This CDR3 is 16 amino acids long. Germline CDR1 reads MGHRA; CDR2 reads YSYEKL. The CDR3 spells CASSQGETGGTGELFF. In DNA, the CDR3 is TGCGCCAGCAGCCAAGGAGAGACGGGGGGGACCGGGGAGCTGTTTTTT.